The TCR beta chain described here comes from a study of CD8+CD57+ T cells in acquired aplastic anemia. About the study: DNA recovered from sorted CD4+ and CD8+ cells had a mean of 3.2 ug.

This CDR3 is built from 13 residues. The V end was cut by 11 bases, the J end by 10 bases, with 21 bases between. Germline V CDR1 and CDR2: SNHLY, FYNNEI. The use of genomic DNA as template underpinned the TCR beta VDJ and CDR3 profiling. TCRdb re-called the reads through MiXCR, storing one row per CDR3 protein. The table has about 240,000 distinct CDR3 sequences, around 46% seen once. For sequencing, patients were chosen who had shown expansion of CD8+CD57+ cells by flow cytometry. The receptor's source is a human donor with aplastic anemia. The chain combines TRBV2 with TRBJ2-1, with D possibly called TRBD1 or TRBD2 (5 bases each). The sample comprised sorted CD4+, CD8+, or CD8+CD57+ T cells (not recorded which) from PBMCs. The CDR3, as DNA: TGTGCCGGCATAAACCCCGAGAGGGGCGAGCAGTTCTTC. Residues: CAGINPERGEQFF.